Following are 23 T cell receptor beta chains from one sample sequenced in a study of CD8+CD57+ T cells in acquired aplastic anemia. Patients selected for sequencing had displayed CD8+CD57+ cell expansion by flow cytometry. Investigators profiled TCR beta VDJ and CDR3 from genomic DNA template. TCRdb itself ran the reads through MiXCR, one entry per CDR3 protein. This table has approximately 58,000 distinct CDR3 sequences, just over 55% appearing once. The sample was sorted CD4+, CD8+, or CD8+CD57+ T cells (not recorded which) from PBMCs. The receptors come from a human donor with aplastic anemia.

The chain is built from TRBV11-2 and TRBJ2-2; 8 bases are a match to TRBD1. The ends lost 2 bases at V and 3 bases at J; junction bases unmatched: 8. The CDR3 is 17 amino acids. Germline V gene lookup returns CDR1 SGHAT and CDR2 FQNNGV. The CDR3 here is CASSLNVGTGDTGELFF. The CDR3 DNA sequence: TGTGCCAGCAGCTTAAACGTCGGGACAGGCGACACCGGGGAGCTGTTTTTT.

As for this clonotype: The CDR3 end shows no conserved phenylalanine or tryptophan, and so a read error is likely. The J gene is TRBJ2-5, the V gene TRBV24-1; 9 nucleotides agree with TRBD2. This CDR3 is 15 amino acids long. Looked up from germline, CDR1 is KGHDR and CDR2 is SFDVKD. Trimming cost V 5 bases and J 5 bases; bases outside gene matches: 8. The CDR3 loop reads CATSVRTSERETQYL. The CDR3 region has the DNA TGTGCCACCAGTGTACGGACTAGCGAAAGGGAGACCCAGTACCTC.

Only a few counts were recorded for this clonotype. The chain couples TRBV25-1 to TRBJ2-5; 7 nucleotides agree with TRBD2. CDR1 and CDR2 from the germline V gene are MGHDK and SYGVNS. V shed 1 base and J 4 bases; nucleotides not matched to a gene: 3. This CDR3 contains 14 residues. The CDR3 DNA reads as TGTGCCAGCAGTGAATGGGGGGGAGTAGAGACCCAGTACTTC. Amino acid sequence: CASSEWGGVETQYF.

The chain has TRBV7-3 and TRBJ1-2; D is possibly TRBD1 (5 bases). Germline loops: CDR1 SGHTA, CDR2 FQGTGA. This CDR3 is 13 amino acids long. With 2 bases removed from V and 3 bases from J, the gap between germline ends came to 7 bases. The CDR3 loop is CASSLEGDYGYTF. The CDR3 DNA reads TGTGCCAGCAGCTTAGAAGGGGACTATGGCTACACCTTC.

In this sample, this clonotype turned up many times. This chain joins TRBV12-3 or TRBV12-4 and TRBJ2-2; D call uncertain. The V end lost 3 bases, the J end lost 0 bases, and 8 bases lay between the germline ends. CDR3 length: 15 amino acids. The CDR3 sequence is CASSFLLPNTGELFF. The CDR3 DNA sequence: TGTGCCAGCAGTTTCTTACTACCGAACACCGGGGAGCTGTTTTTT.

The V call is TRBV29-1, the J call TRBJ2-7; 10 bases are a match to TRBD1. The V gene's germline CDR1 is SQVTM and CDR2 ANQGSEA. The CDR3 spans 15 residues. J lost 6 bases, V lost 7 bases, and 15 bases had no gene match. The CDR3 sequence is CSAIATGGNAGEQYF. The CDR3 DNA reads as TGCAGCGCTATCGCGACAGGGGGCAATGCCGGCGAGCAGTACTTC.

The chain is built from TRBV10-3 and TRBJ2-2; the D is unclear. Germline CDR1 and CDR2: ENHRY and SYGVKD. The germline V and J ends were trimmed by 6 bases and 4 bases, with 6 bases remaining between them. This CDR3 spans 12 amino acids. The CDR3 DNA follows: TGTGCCATCAGCAGAAGCACCGGGGAGCTGTTTTTT. Residues: CAISRSTGELFF.

This chain uses TRBV29-1 with TRBJ2-3, with 8 nucleotides matching TRBD2. J lost 4 bases, V lost 8 bases, and 8 bases had no gene match. Germline V gene data show CDR1 as SQVTM and CDR2 as ANQGSEA. The CDR3 runs to 13 residues. The CDR3 loop is CSSTGGPADTQYF. CDR3 nucleotide sequence: TGCAGCTCTACGGGGGGGCCGGCAGATACGCAGTATTTT.

The chain couples TRBV19 to TRBJ1-5; 7 bases match TRBD1. The junction had 7 bases not matched to a gene; V was cut back by 2 bases and J by 6 bases. Germline assignment: CDR1 LNHDA and CDR2 SQIVND (reference sequence). This CDR3 contains 15 residues. DNA of the CDR3: TGTGCCAGTAGTATACCAACGACAGGGATTCAGCCCCAGCATTTT. Its translation is CASSIPTTGIQPQHF.

The V call is TRBV10-1, the J call TRBJ1-5; D is ambiguous. The CDR3 contains 13 residues. Germline V gives CDR1 WNHNN, CDR2 SYGVQD (reference sequence). V lost 5 bases and J 7 bases, leaving 12 bases between the germline ends. CDR3 sequence (DNA): TGCGCCAGCAGTCAGACTCAAGGGCAGCCCCAGCATTTT. Its protein product is CASSQTQGQPQHF.

Remarks on this clonotype: The junction and the germline gene differ at one end; a read error may be behind it. This chain uses TRBV27 with TRBJ2-7; D ambiguous. Germline CDR1 and CDR2: MNHEY and SMNVEV (reference sequence). This CDR3 contains 15 residues. Here the CDR3 DNA reads TGTGCCAGCAGTTACGGGTTAAGCACTTCCTACGAGCAGCACTTC. Its translation: CASSYGLSTSYEQHF.

The DNA for the CDR3 is TGTGCCAGCAGTGGACGCTCCGTTGGGGAGACCCAGTACTTC. Translating it yields CASSGRSVGETQYF. The V gene is TRBV2, the J gene TRBJ2-5; no clear D gene. Germline V gene data show CDR1 as SNHLY and CDR2 as FYNNEI. CDR3 size: 14 residues. Trimming removed 4 bases at V and 5 bases at J, with 14 bases between.

This clonotype was observed at least ten times. The V call is TRBV7-8, the J call TRBJ2-7; D may be TRBD1 (5 bases). Trimming shortened V by 5 bases and J by 6 bases, and 20 bases separated the two germline ends. The CDR3 length is 15 residues. Germline CDR1 is SGHVS and CDR2 is FQNEAQ. The CDR3 DNA reads as TGTGCCAGCAGCCCCTTAAATGGGCAGGGATTCGAGCAGTACGTC. This sequence encodes CASSPLNGQGFEQYV.

In nucleotides, the CDR3 is TGCGCCGCGGGAAAGGACGGCGCGGGGAACAAAGAGACCCAGTACTTC. Amino acid sequence: CAAGKDGAGNKETQYF. The rearrangement uses TRBV10-2 and TRBJ2-5, with a weak D call TRBD2 (6 bases). Germline-derived CDR1 and CDR2 are WSHSY and SAAADI. The CDR3 consists of 16 residues. Trimming took off 11 bases at V and 3 bases at J, with 25 bases between the two ends.

About this clonotype: One end of the junction does not line up with germline, which may come from a read error. The rearrangement links TRBV7-9 to TRBJ2-2; D is uncertain. The CDR3 totals 12 residues. Germline V gene data show CDR1 as SEHNR and CDR2 as FQNEAQ (reference sequence). In nucleotides, the CDR3 is TGTGCCAGTAGCTTCGGCACCGGGGAGCTGTTTTTT. Translation gives CASSFGTGELFF. Based on the CDR3 plus reference TRBV7-9 and TRBJ2-2, the full variable domain is DTGVSQNPRHKITKRGQNVTFRCDPISEHNRLYWYRQTLGQGPEFLTYFQNEAQLEKSRLLSDRFSAERPKGSFSTLEIQRTEQGDSAMYLCASSFGTGELFFGEGSRLTVL.

This clonotype showed up just a few times. This chain uses TRBV7-3 with TRBJ2-7; D call uncertain. Trimming cost V 5 bases and J 4 bases, with 9 bases left between them. The CDR3 loop spans 12 amino acids. Per germline, CDR1 SGHTA and CDR2 FQGTGA. CDR3 DNA: TGTGCCAGCAGCAACCGGCGGTACGAGCAGTACTTC. Its translation is CASSNRRYEQYF.

For this clonotype: Because it lacks the conserved phenylalanine or tryptophan at the end, this CDR3 is likely a read error. J is TRBJ1-1 and V is TRBV10-1, with TRBD1 identical over 11 bases. The CDR3 extends over 13 amino acids. Germline trimming cut 8 bases from V and 7 bases from J; bases unmatched to any gene: 6. Germline CDR1 is WNHNN and CDR2 is SYGVQD (reference sequence). The CDR3 protein is CASVGQGVSEAFL. CDR3 nucleotide sequence: TGCGCCAGCGTGGGACAGGGGGTGAGTGAAGCTTTCCTT.

The chain carries TRBV2 and TRBJ1-1; D is unresolved. From germline, CDR1 is SNHLY and CDR2 FYNNEI. Between the trimmed V and J ends, which lost 0 bases and 3 bases, there was a span of 5 bases. This CDR3 has 13 amino acids. The CDR3 loop reads CASSEAGYTEAFF. CDR3 nucleotide sequence: TGTGCCAGCAGTGAAGCGGGTTACACTGAAGCTTTCTTT.

This clonotype has ten or more counts. This sequence joins TRBV11-1 and TRBJ2-1; D could derive from TRBD1 or TRBD2 (5 bases each). V gave up 5 bases and J gave up 2 bases, with 16 bases separating them. The V gene's germline CDR1 is SGHAT and CDR2 FQDESV (reference sequence). The CDR3 loop spans 16 amino acids. The CDR3, as DNA: TGTGCCAGCAGCCCCATGGGGGACCTAACCTACAATGAGCAGTTCTTC. Translated, it gives CASSPMGDLTYNEQFF.

The V gene is TRBV2, the J gene TRBJ2-7; 7 nucleotides match TRBD1. V shed 6 bases, J shed 1 base, and the junction held 0 bases outside the gene matches. CDR3 size: 12 residues. Germline values: CDR1 SNHLY, CDR2 FYNNEI. This CDR3 reads CASRTGSYEQYV. CDR3 coding DNA: TGTGCCAGCAGGACAGGGTCCTACGAGCAGTACGTC.

The V and J genes are TRBV2 and TRBJ2-5, with 9 bases that match TRBD2. The CDR3 consists of 15 residues. V lost 0 bases, J lost 6 bases, and 5 bases stayed unmatched. CDR1 is SNHLY, CDR2 FYNNEI, per germline. The CDR3 nucleotides read TGTGCCAGCAGTGAAGCGGGAGCGGGGGGACAGACCCAGTACTTC. Residues: CASSEAGAGGQTQYF. Complete variable domain (other parts from reference TRBV2 and TRBJ2-5): EPEVTQTPSHQVTQMGQEVILRCVPISNHLYFYWYRQILGQKVEFLVSFYNNEISEKSEIFDDQFSVERPDGSNFTLKIRSTKLEDSAMYFCASSEAGAGGQTQYFGPGTRLLVL.

V gene TRBV20-1 combines with J gene TRBJ1-5, with unresolved D. Per the germline V gene, CDR1 is DFQATT and CDR2 is SNEGSKA (reference sequence). This CDR3 region has 12 residues. V was shortened by 0 bases and J by 7 bases, with 7 bases between the two germline ends. The DNA for the CDR3 is TGCAGTGCTAGAGAGGGAGGGCAGCCCCAGCATTTT. Translating gives CSAREGGQPQHF.

By proportion, this clonotype is medium-sized. CDR3 DNA sequence: TGTGCCAGCAGCTTAGGGACACAAGAAGCTTTCTTT. This sequence encodes CASSLGTQEAFF. The chain recombines TRBV7-9 with TRBJ1-1; D perhaps matches TRBD1 (5 bases). V was clipped by 1 base and J by 8 bases, with 8 bases between them. Per the germline V gene, CDR1 is SEHNR and CDR2 is FQNEAQ (reference sequence). The CDR3 loop spans 12 amino acids.